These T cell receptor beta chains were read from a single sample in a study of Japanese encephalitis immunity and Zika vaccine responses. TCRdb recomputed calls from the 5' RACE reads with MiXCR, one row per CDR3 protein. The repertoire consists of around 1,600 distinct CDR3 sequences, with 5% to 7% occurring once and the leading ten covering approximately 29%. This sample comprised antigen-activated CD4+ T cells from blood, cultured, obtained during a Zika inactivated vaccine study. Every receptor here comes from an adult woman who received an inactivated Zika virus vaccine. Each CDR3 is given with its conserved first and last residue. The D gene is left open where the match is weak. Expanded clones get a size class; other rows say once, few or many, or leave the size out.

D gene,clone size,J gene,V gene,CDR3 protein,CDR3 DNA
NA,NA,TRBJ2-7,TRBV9,CASSVDRTAYEQYF,TGTGCCAGCAGCGTCGACAGGACCGCCTACGAGCAGTACTTC
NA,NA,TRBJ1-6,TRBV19,CASSSEVSYNSPLHF,TGTGCCAGTAGCTCGGAGGTGTCCTATAATTCACCCCTCCACTTT
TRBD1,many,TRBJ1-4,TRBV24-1,CATSDHRTGINEKLFF,TGTGCCACCAGTGACCATCGGACAGGCATTAATGAAAAACTGTTTTTT
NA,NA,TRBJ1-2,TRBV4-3,CASSQDTAVLNYGYTF,TGCGCCAGCAGCCAAGATACTGCAGTTCTTAACTATGGCTACACCTTC
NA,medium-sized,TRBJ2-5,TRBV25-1,CASSYGPQETQYF,TGTGCCAGCAGTTACGGGCCCCAAGAGACCCAGTACTTC
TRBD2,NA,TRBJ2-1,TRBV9,CASSLRLAGRDEQFF,TGTGCCAGCAGCTTGCGACTAGCGGGGCGGGATGAGCAGTTCTTC
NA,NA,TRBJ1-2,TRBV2,CASSEATGWATF,TGTGCCAGCAGTGAAGCGACCGGCTGGGCCACCTTC
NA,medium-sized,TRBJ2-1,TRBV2,CASNSNNEQFF,TGTGCCAGCAACAGCAACAATGAGCAGTTCTTC
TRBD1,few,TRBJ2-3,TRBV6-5,CASSPGGPDTDTQYF,TGTGCCAGCAGCCCAGGGGGCCCCGACACAGATACGCAGTATTTT
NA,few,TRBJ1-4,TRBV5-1,CASSFTGTTNEKLFF,TGCGCCAGCAGCTTCACAGGGACAACTAATGAAAAACTGTTTTTT
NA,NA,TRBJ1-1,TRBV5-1,CASSPRGRGSNTEAFF,TGCGCCAGCAGCCCCCGGGGGCGGGGATCGAACACTGAAGCTTTCTTT
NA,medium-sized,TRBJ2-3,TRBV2,CASSERLDTDTQYF,TGTGCCAGCAGTGAACGCCTTGACACAGATACGCAGTATTTT
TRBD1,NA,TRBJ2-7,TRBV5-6,CASSSLSPGQGFYEQYF,TGTGCCAGCAGCTCCCTATCTCCGGGACAGGGGTTTTACGAGCAGTACTTC
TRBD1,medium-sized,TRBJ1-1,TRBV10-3,CAISEGQGKAFF,TGTGCCATCAGTGAGGGACAGGGAAAAGCTTTCTTT
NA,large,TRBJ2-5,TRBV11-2,CASSTGETQYF,TGTGCCAGCAGCACGGGAGAGACCCAGTACTTC
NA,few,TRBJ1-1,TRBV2,CATETSRLFNTEAFF,TGTGCCACTGAAACCTCGAGACTCTTCAACACTGAAGCTTTCTTT
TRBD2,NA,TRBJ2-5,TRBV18,CASSPRRTSPQETQYF,TGTGCCAGCTCACCACGGAGGACTAGCCCGCAAGAGACCCAGTACTTC
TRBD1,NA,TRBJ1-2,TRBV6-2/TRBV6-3,CASSRGQGYGYTF,TGTGCCAGCAGCCGCGGACAGGGATACGGCTACACCTTC
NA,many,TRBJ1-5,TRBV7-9,CASSLGSKNQPQHF,TGTGCCAGCAGCTTAGGATCTAAAAATCAGCCCCAGCATTTT
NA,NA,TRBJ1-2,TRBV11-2,CASSLDAGLDGYTF,TGTGCCAGCAGCTTAGATGCAGGGTTGGATGGCTACACCTTC
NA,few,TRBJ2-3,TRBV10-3,CAISDIVSPTTDTQYF,TGTGCCATCAGTGATATCGTTAGCCCAACAACAGATACGCAGTATTTT
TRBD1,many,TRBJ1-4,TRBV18,CASSPRRDSHEKLFF,TGTGCCAGCTCACCGCGTCGGGACAGCCATGAAAAACTGTTTTTT